This T cell receptor (beta chain) was sequenced in a study of T cell responses to AZD1222 COVID-19 vaccine. Sequencing used immunoSEQ multiplex PCR; TCRdb keeps in-frame clones, though not all of them. The table shows fewer than 110,000 clones, with 90% occurring only once. Germline V CDR1 and CDR2: SGHRS, YFSETQ. The CDR3 covers 16 residues. V lost 0 bases and J lost 0, with 12 bases in between. This clonotype was obtained from an adult in good health. The chain uses TRBV5-1 and TRBJ1-1; possible D gene TRBD1, 5 bases. The sample was peripheral blood, taken on day 0 of AZD1222 vaccination. CDR3 DNA sequence: TGCGCCAGCAGCTTGGAGAGGGGCAGATTGAACACTGAAGCTTTCTTT. It encodes CASSLERGRLNTEAFF.